The clone carrying this T cell receptor (beta chain) occurred a few times. Its specificity is unknown. What was amplified from RNA transcripts were TCR beta CDR3 regions. A set of HTBI primers served as the primers for a first-round RT-PCR of the TCR CDR3. TCRdb fed the multiplex PCR reads into MiXCR, producing one record per CDR3 protein. The data show about 400,000 distinct CDR3 sequences, roughly 14% seen once. This specimen belongs to a study of T cells in Graves' hyperthyroidism and ophthalmopathy. Findings and caveats of the study: In simple terms, a model built on 13 V-J features told ophthalmopathy apart from stable hyperthyroidism.

Trimming shortened V by 0 bases and J by 7 bases, and 25 bases separated the two germline ends. Germline V gene sequence: CDR1 LGHDT, CDR2 YNNKEL (reference sequence). This CDR3 region has 19 residues. The chain combines TRBV3-1 with TRBJ2-1, with D perhaps TRBD1 or TRBD2 (5 bases each). This clonotype was obtained from a man between 18 and 35 years old with Graves' ophthalmopathy. Material: blood. The CDR3 sequence: CASSQDSRGRASFVNEQFF. The CDR3, as DNA: TGTGCCAGCAGCCAAGATAGCCGGGGCAGGGCCTCTTTTGTAAATGAGCAGTTCTTC.